Each of the 27 T cell receptor beta chains below was sequenced from the same sample in a study of response to subunit inactivated influenza vaccine. From the RT-PCR reads, TCRdb called clonotypes with MiXCR, one entry per CDR3 protein. Seen here are about 650,000 distinct CDR3 sequences, less than 20% observed once, and the top ten hold about 9.9%. The sample was PBMCs from blood, taken about 13 days after vaccination. These receptors originate from a man in his fifties or sixties who received an inactivated influenza vaccine.

This clonotype was found a few times. The chain combines TRBV20-1 with TRBJ2-1, with D perhaps being TRBD1 or TRBD2 (7 bases each). The V gene's germline CDR1 is DFQATT and CDR2 SNEGSKA (reference sequence). Trimming stripped 3 bases from V and 8 bases from J, with 23 bases between. The CDR3 spans 16 residues. The DNA for the CDR3 is TGCAGTGCTAGCCCCCGAGGGGGCGGGAGTTTCTATGAGCAGTTCTTC. Translating it yields CSASPRGGGSFYEQFF.

The V gene is TRBV7-2, the J gene TRBJ2-3; a possible D gene is TRBD2 (6 bases). V was shortened by 5 bases and J by 4 bases, with 7 bases between the two germline ends. Germline-derived CDR1 and CDR2 are SGHTA and FQGNSA. CDR3 size: 12 residues. CDR3 protein: CASSRDSDTQYF. The DNA of the CDR3 is TGTGCCAGCAGCAGGGACTCAGATACGCAGTATTTT.

The CDR3 spells CSVHRSYGYTF. For the CDR3, the DNA is TGCAGTGTTCACAGGAGCTATGGCTACACCTTC. The chain employs TRBV20-1 and TRBJ1-2, with D perhaps TRBD1 (5 bases). V lost 7 bases to trimming and J lost 4 bases, with 10 bases between them. There are 11 residues in the CDR3. The germline V gene encodes CDR1 DFQATT and CDR2 SNEGSKA (reference sequence).

The chain has TRBV6-7 and TRBJ2-7, with D possibly called TRBD1 or TRBD2 (6 bases each). TRBV6-7 is recorded as an ORF, its role being uncertain. V lost 2 bases and J 6 bases, leaving 26 bases between the germline ends. CDR3 length: 18 amino acids. The CDR3 reads CASSYQGSRGRLPCEQYF. The CDR3 bases are TGTGCCAGCAGTTACCAAGGATCAAGGGGGAGGCTCCCCTGCGAGCAGTACTTC.

In regard to this clonotype: At one end, the junction sequence differs from germline, possibly due to a read error. The rearrangement uses TRBV27 and TRBJ2-3; D is uncertain. This CDR3 comprises 13 residues. In germline, CDR1 is MNHEY, CDR2 SMNVEV (reference sequence). The CDR3 here is CASSHSGTDTQCF. CDR3 sequence (DNA): TGTGCCAGCAGCCATAGTGGCACAGATACGCAGTGTTTT.

This clonotype was detected a few times. The rearrangement links TRBV7-9 to TRBJ2-2, with D possibly called TRBD1 or TRBD2 (5 bases each). Germline values: CDR1 SEHNR, CDR2 FQNEAQ (reference sequence). V was clipped by 2 bases and J by 1 base, with 11 bases between them. This CDR3 contains 16 residues. The CDR3 bases are TGTGCCAGCAGCTTAAGGGGTAGCGTGAACACCGGGGAGCTGTTTTTT. Translating it yields CASSLRGSVNTGELFF.

The rearrangement uses TRBV20-1 and TRBJ2-3; possibly TRBD2 for D (6 bases). With 6 bases removed from V and 4 bases from J, the gap between germline ends came to 20 bases. This CDR3 is built from 15 residues. Germline V gene data show CDR1 as DFQATT and CDR2 as SNEGSKA (reference sequence). In nucleotides, the CDR3 is TGCAGTGCAAAAACCCTAGCAGGAGGGCCAGATACGCAGTATTTT. Translation: CSAKTLAGGPDTQYF.

This chain connects TRBV29-1 to TRBJ2-7, with D uncertain. Germline V gene lookup returns CDR1 SQVTM and CDR2 ANQGSEA. V shed 5 bases and J shed 2 bases, with 16 bases lying between them. The CDR3 spans 14 residues. The CDR3: CSVSPNSAPYEQYF. CDR3 in DNA: TGCAGCGTTTCCCCCAACAGCGCGCCCTACGAGCAGTACTTC.

This chain connects TRBV27 to TRBJ2-7; TRBD1 matches at 10 bases. Germline V gene lookup returns CDR1 MNHEY and CDR2 SMNVEV (reference sequence). The V and J ends lost 5 bases and 3 bases, in that order; junction bases with no gene match: 4. The CDR3 is 14 amino acids. The CDR3 region is CASSVGQGGYEQYF. The DNA for the CDR3 is TGTGCCAGCAGTGTAGGACAGGGGGGCTACGAGCAGTACTTC.

Remarks on this clonotype: One end of the junction does not line up with germline, which may come from a read error. J is TRBJ2-5 and V is TRBV7-2; 7 bases are shared with TRBD2. This CDR3 spans 16 amino acids. Germline CDR1 SGHTA, CDR2 FQGNSA. This CDR3 reads CASSLGRGGGQATQYF. The CDR3 region has the DNA TGTGCCAGCAGCTTGGGTAGGGGCGGGGGTCAAGCGACCCAGTACTTC.

This clonotype was counted a few times. The chain is built from TRBV10-3 and TRBJ2-2; possibly TRBD1 for D (6 bases). V lost 7 bases, J lost 4 bases, and 10 bases lay in between. The CDR3 covers 13 residues. Germline values: CDR1 ENHRY, CDR2 SYGVKD. CDR3 DNA sequence: TGTGCCATCACGGGGACACTCACCGGGGAGCTGTTTTTT. It specifies CAITGTLTGELFF.

The CDR3 loop reads CASRSNLGTVAGANVLTF. In nucleotides, the CDR3 is TGCGCCAGCAGGTCCAACCTGGGGACGGTAGCTGGGGCCAACGTCCTGACTTTC. The rearrangement uses TRBV5-1 and TRBJ2-6; D is possibly TRBD1 or TRBD2 (5 bases each). From germline, CDR1 is SGHRS and CDR2 YFSETQ. The CDR3 is 18 residues long. Trimming shortened V by 5 bases and J by 2 bases, and 20 bases separated the two germline ends.

The chain links TRBV2 to TRBJ2-7; 8 bases agree with TRBD2. The CDR3 consists of 14 residues. Germline V gene lookup returns CDR1 SNHLY and CDR2 FYNNEI. V was clipped by 7 bases and J by 7 bases; unmatched bases: 12. Here the CDR3 reads CASTPSGSFGEQYF. As DNA, the CDR3 is TGTGCCAGCACGCCCAGCGGGAGTTTTGGAGAGCAGTACTTC. Combining the CDR3 with reference TRBV2 and TRBJ2-7 gives the whole variable domain EPEVTQTPSHQVTQMGQEVILRCVPISNHLYFYWYRQILGQKVEFLVSFYNNEISEKSEIFDDQFSVERPDGSNFTLKIRSTKLEDSAMYFCASTPSGSFGEQYFGPGTRLTVT.

CDR3 sequence: CSATKNTEAFF. CDR3 in DNA: TGCAGTGCAACAAAGAACACTGAAGCTTTCTTT. The rearrangement links TRBV20-1 to TRBJ1-1; D gene unclear. The CDR3 contains 11 residues. Germline CDR1 and CDR2: DFQATT and SNEGSKA (reference sequence). With 6 bases removed from V and 1 base from J, the gap between germline ends came to 6 bases.

This clonotype was seen repeatedly, ten times or more. The chain links TRBV20-1 to TRBJ1-5; TRBD1 might be the D (5 bases). The CDR3 sequence is 14 residues long. With 3 bases removed from V and 2 bases from J, the gap between germline ends came to 11 bases. Germline V gene sequence: CDR1 DFQATT, CDR2 SNEGSKA (reference sequence). CDR3 in DNA: TGCAGTGCTAGGCGCAGGGCAGGCAATCAGCCCCAGCATTTT. Translating gives CSARRRAGNQPQHF.

The genes are TRBV30 and TRBJ2-7; no clear D gene. Germline assignment: CDR1 GTSNPN and CDR2 SVGIG (reference sequence). V was clipped by 3 bases and J by 1 base, with 19 bases between them. This CDR3 contains 16 residues. CDR3 protein: CAWRGPGPSRSYEQYF. The CDR3, as DNA: TGTGCCTGGAGAGGCCCTGGACCAAGCAGGTCCTACGAGCAGTACTTC.

The rearrangement joins TRBV6-2 or TRBV6-3 to TRBJ2-7; 7 bases map to TRBD1. CDR1 MNHEY and CDR2 SVGEGT come from the germline V gene. This CDR3 has 14 amino acids. V lost 2 bases, J lost 0 bases, and 1 base stayed unmatched. The CDR3 coding sequence is TGTGCCAGCAGTTACGACAGGGTCTCCTACGAGCAGTACTTC. This codes for CASSYDRVSYEQYF.

V usage is TRBV4-2 and J usage is TRBJ2-2, with D maybe TRBD1 (6 bases). CDR1 is LGHNA and CDR2 is YNFKEQ in the germline V gene. The V end was cut by 0 bases, the J end by 7 bases, with 15 bases between. The CDR3 totals 16 residues. The CDR3 DNA follows: TGTGCCAGCAGCCAAGAGGTCACAGGGACGGGCGGGGAGCTGTTTTTT. Its translation: CASSQEVTGTGGELFF.

This chain joins TRBV5-1 and TRBJ2-5; D unclear. V was shortened by 4 bases and J by 1 base, with 11 bases between the two germline ends. CDR3 length: 14 amino acids. Per germline, CDR1 SGHRS and CDR2 YFSETQ. DNA for the CDR3: TGCGCCAGCAGCAAGCGCACCGCCCAAGAGACCCAGTACTTC. As protein: CASSKRTAQETQYF.

This clonotype was detected ten times or more. This chain's CDR3 is CASSLVGGVSNTEAFF. CDR3 coding DNA: TGTGCCAGCAGCTTAGTGGGGGGCGTGTCGAACACTGAAGCTTTCTTT. The chain links TRBV7-8 to TRBJ1-1, with D tentatively TRBD1 (6 bases). Germline CDR1 SGHVS, CDR2 FQNEAQ. CDR3 length: 16 amino acids. V dropped 1 base and J dropped 1 base, with 13 bases sitting between them.

J is TRBJ2-5 and V is TRBV20-1; 8 bases are shared with TRBD2. Germline V lookup: CDR1 DFQATT, CDR2 SNEGSKA (reference sequence). J lost 5 bases, V lost 1 base, and 3 bases had no gene match. The CDR3 covers 13 residues. DNA of the CDR3: TGCAGTGCTAGAGGAGCGGGAGACGAGACCCAGTACTTC. The encoded protein is CSARGAGDETQYF.

The chain recombines TRBV7-3 with TRBJ2-1; possible D gene TRBD2, 6 bases. The CDR3 is made up of 16 amino acids. Germline assignment: CDR1 SGHTA and CDR2 FQGTGA. V dropped 3 bases and J dropped 4 bases, with 16 bases sitting between them. The CDR3 spells CASSLGGTGQYNEQFF. DNA of the CDR3: TGTGCCAGCAGCTTGGGCGGGACCGGCCAATACAATGAGCAGTTCTTC.

This clonotype was seen more than once but under ten times. V is TRBV11-2 and J is TRBJ2-2; no clear D gene. Trimming shortened V by 1 base and J by 6 bases, and 6 bases separated the two germline ends. Germline lookup yields CDR1 SGHAT and CDR2 FQNNGV. This CDR3 comprises 13 residues. The CDR3 spells CASSLVRSGELFF. Written as DNA, the CDR3 is TGTGCCAGCAGCTTAGTTAGGTCCGGGGAGCTGTTTTTT. Full variable domain (rest looked up from reference TRBV11-2 and TRBJ2-2): EAGVAQSPRYKIIEKRQSVAFWCNPISGHATLYWYQQILGQGPKLLIQFQNNGVVDDSQLPKDRFSAERLKGVDSTLKIQPAKLEDSAVYLCASSLVRSGELFFGEGSRLTVL.

In its sample, this clonotype was seen a few times. Here the CDR3 reads CASSQIGGYEQYF. The CDR3, as DNA: TGTGCCAGCAGCCAAATCGGGGGCTACGAGCAGTACTTC. This sequence joins TRBV28 and TRBJ2-7, with D perhaps matching TRBD2 (6 bases). The V and J ends lost 6 bases and 3 bases respectively, with 12 bases between them. Germline assignment: CDR1 MDHEN and CDR2 SYDVKM. This CDR3 comprises 13 residues.

The rearrangement uses TRBV28 and TRBJ1-1, with D hard to call. The CDR3 runs to 14 residues. V gave up 6 bases and J gave up 5 bases, with 16 bases separating them. CDR1 and CDR2 (germline): MDHEN, SYDVKM. Here the CDR3 DNA reads TGTGCCAGCAGCCTTGGCGGGCGTCGGACTGAAGCTTTCTTT. This codes for CASSLGGRRTEAFF.

J is TRBJ2-3 and V is TRBV18, with TRBD2 matching over 8 bases. The germline gives CDR1 KGHSH, CDR2 LQKENI. The CDR3 length is 16 residues. V trimming: 0 bases; J trimming: 1 base; junction bases outside the gene matches: 3. CDR3 DNA sequence: TGTGCCAGCTCACCACCGCGGGGGGAGCGCACAGATACGCAGTATTTT. It translates to CASSPPRGERTDTQYF.

This clonotype was counted a few times. This chain connects TRBV4-1 to TRBJ2-5, with unresolved D. Trimming pared 1 base from V and 4 bases from J, leaving 16 bases between. The CDR3 contains 16 residues. Germline V gives CDR1 MGHRA, CDR2 YSYEKL. The CDR3 is CASSQVIQPGGETQYF. For the CDR3, the DNA is TGCGCCAGCAGCCAAGTTATTCAACCGGGCGGAGAGACCCAGTACTTC.